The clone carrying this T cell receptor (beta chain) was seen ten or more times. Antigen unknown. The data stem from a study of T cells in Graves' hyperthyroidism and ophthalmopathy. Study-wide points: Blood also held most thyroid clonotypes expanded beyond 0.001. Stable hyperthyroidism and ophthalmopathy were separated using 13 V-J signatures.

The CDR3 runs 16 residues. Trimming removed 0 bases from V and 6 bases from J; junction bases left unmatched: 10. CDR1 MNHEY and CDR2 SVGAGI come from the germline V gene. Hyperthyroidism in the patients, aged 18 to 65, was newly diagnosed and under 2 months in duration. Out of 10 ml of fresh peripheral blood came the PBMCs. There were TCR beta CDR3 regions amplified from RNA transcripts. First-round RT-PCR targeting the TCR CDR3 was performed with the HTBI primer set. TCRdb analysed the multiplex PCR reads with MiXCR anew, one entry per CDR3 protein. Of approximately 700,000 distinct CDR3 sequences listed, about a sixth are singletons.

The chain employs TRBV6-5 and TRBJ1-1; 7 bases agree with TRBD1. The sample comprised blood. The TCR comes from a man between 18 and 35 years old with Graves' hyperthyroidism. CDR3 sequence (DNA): TGTGCCAGCAGTTACTCCCAGGGGGAAGGGAGGGCTGAAGCTTTCTTT. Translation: CASSYSQGEGRAEAFF.